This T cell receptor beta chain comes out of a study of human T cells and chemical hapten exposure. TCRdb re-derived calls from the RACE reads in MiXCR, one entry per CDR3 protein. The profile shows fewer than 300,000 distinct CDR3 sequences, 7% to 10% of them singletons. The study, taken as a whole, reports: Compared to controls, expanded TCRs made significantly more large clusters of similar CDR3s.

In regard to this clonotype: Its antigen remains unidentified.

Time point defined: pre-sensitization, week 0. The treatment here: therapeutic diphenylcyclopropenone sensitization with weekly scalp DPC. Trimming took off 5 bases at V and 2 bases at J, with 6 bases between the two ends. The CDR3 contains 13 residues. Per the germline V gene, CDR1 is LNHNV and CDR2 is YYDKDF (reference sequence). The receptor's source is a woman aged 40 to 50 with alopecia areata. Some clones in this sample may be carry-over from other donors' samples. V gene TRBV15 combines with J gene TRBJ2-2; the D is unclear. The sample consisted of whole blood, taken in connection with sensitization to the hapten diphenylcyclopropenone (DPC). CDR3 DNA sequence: TGTGCCACCAGCGTCCGAAACACCGGGGAGCTGTTTTTT. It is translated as CATSVRNTGELFF.